Below are 13 T cell receptor beta chains sequenced from a single sample in a study of T cells in Graves' hyperthyroidism and ophthalmopathy. RNA transcripts gave rise to amplified TCR beta CDR3 regions. RT-PCR in the first round (using the HTBI primer set) targeted the TCR CDR3. One entry per CDR3 protein, called by TCRdb with MiXCR from the multiplex PCR reads. The profile shows 250,000 to 300,000 distinct CDR3 sequences, 10% to 15% of them singletons. The sequenced sample consisted of blood. These receptors originate from a woman in her thirties with Graves' hyperthyroidism that later progressed to Graves' ophthalmopathy.

The chain uses TRBV20-1 and TRBJ2-3; 11 nucleotides line up with TRBD2. The V and J ends lost 4 bases and 2 bases, in that order; junction bases with no gene match: 5. Per the germline V gene, CDR1 is DFQATT and CDR2 is SNEGSKA (reference sequence). The CDR3 loop spans 15 amino acids. CDR3 region: CSATGTSGITDTQYF. CDR3 in DNA: TGCAGTGCTACCGGGACTAGCGGAATCACAGATACGCAGTATTTT.

This clonotype was recorded at least ten times. The chain employs TRBV9 and TRBJ2-5; TRBD2 aligns across 7 bases. The CDR3 length is 14 residues. Germline CDR1 reads SGDLS; CDR2 reads YYNGEE. The trim removed 4 bases at V and 3 bases at J, leaving 6 bases unmatched. CDR3 protein: CASSSRGGEETQYF. CDR3 DNA: TGTGCCAGCAGCTCTCGGGGAGGGGAAGAGACCCAGTACTTC.

The chain employs TRBV7-9 and TRBJ1-3; tentatively, D is TRBD1 (5 bases). The CDR3 is 15 amino acids. The germline V gene encodes CDR1 SEHNR and CDR2 FQNEAQ (reference sequence). Trimming cost V 8 bases and J 0 bases, with 14 bases left between them. This chain's CDR3 is CASGDLGASGNTIYF. In DNA form, the CDR3 reads TGTGCCAGCGGCGATCTAGGGGCCTCTGGAAACACCATATATTTT. Together with reference TRBV7-9 and TRBJ1-3, the CDR3 gives the full variable domain: DTGVSQNPRHKITKRGQNVTFRCDPISEHNRLYWYRQTLGQGPEFLTYFQNEAQLEKSRLLSDRFSAERPKGSFSTLEIQRTEQGDSAMYLCASGDLGASGNTIYFGEGSWLTVV.

This clonotype has more than one count but fewer than ten. The DNA for the CDR3 is TGTGCCAGCAAAGGGGTTGAGACCCAGTACTTC. Translating it yields CASKGVETQYF. V usage is TRBV6-1 and J usage is TRBJ2-5; a weak D match, TRBD1 (5 bases). From germline, CDR1 is MNHNS and CDR2 SASEGT. This CDR3 region has 11 residues. V lost 7 bases, J lost 5 bases, and 8 bases lay in between.

Ten or more counts support this clonotype. This chain connects TRBV11-3 to TRBJ1-1; no firm D call. V was trimmed by 0 bases and J by 5 bases, leaving 7 bases between them. Germline CDR1 reads SGHNT; CDR2 reads YENEEA. This CDR3 spans 13 amino acids. CDR3 nucleotide sequence: TGTGCCAGCAGCTTAGAGAGCTCTACTGAAGCTTTCTTT. It yields the protein CASSLESSTEAFF.

This rearrangement joins TRBV19 to TRBJ2-1, with a possible D match to TRBD1 (6 bases). V dropped 1 base and J dropped 6 bases, with 13 bases sitting between them. Germline CDR1 reads LNHDA; CDR2 reads SQIVND (reference sequence). The CDR3 has 15 amino acids. CDR3 sequence: CASSIVRGRGNEQFF. The CDR3 DNA reads TGTGCCAGTAGTATAGTCAGGGGCAGAGGCAATGAGCAGTTCTTC.

This clonotype was detected many times. This chain joins TRBV28 and TRBJ1-3; possible D gene TRBD1, 5 bases. The V end was cut by 7 bases, the J end by 4 bases, with 17 bases between. CDR1 is MDHEN, CDR2 SYDVKM, per germline. The CDR3 covers 15 residues. In nucleotides, the CDR3 is TGTGCCAGCACCCAGGGCCCCGGCGCGGGAAACACCATATATTTT. Its translation: CASTQGPGAGNTIYF.

This clonotype was seen a few times. This chain joins TRBV19 and TRBJ2-1; D is undetermined. The CDR3 is 12 residues long. Germline CDR1 LNHDA, CDR2 SQIVND (reference sequence). Trimming shortened V by 3 bases and J by 15 bases, and 15 bases separated the two germline ends. This CDR3 is CASSIGNRAWFF. The CDR3 DNA reads TGTGCCAGTAGTATCGGTAATCGAGCATGGTTCTTC.

The chain recombines TRBV3-1 with TRBJ2-2, with 15 bases aligning to TRBD2. The V gene's germline CDR1 is LGHDT and CDR2 YNNKEL (reference sequence). After removal of 5 bases from V and 5 bases from J, the junction contained 9 bases not matched to a gene. This CDR3 has 18 amino acids. CDR3 bases: TGTGCCAGCAGCTTCGAGGGACTAGCGGGAGGTGGAACCGGGGAGCTGTTTTTT. Its protein product is CASSFEGLAGGGTGELFF.

This clonotype showed up just a few times. This sequence joins TRBV28 and TRBJ1-2, with D possibly matching TRBD1 (5 bases). Germline-derived CDR1 and CDR2 are MDHEN and SYDVKM. The CDR3 loop spans 16 amino acids. The V end lost 6 bases, the J end lost 2 bases, and 19 bases lay between the germline ends. The CDR3 DNA reads TGTGCCAGCAGCACGATCCGAGAGGGACTAAACTATGGCTACACCTTC. Translating it yields CASSTIREGLNYGYTF.

Only a few counts were recorded for this clonotype. CDR3 nucleotide sequence: TGTGCCAGCAACTCGGACAGGCACAATGAGCAGTTCTTC. Translating it yields CASNSDRHNEQFF. The V gene is TRBV28, the J gene TRBJ2-1, with 7 nucleotides matching TRBD1. V shed 7 bases, J shed 5 bases, and the junction held 5 bases outside the gene matches. This CDR3 is 13 amino acids long. Germline V gene data show CDR1 as MDHEN and CDR2 as SYDVKM.

This clonotype turned up a few times. This chain links TRBV28 with TRBJ1-6; a weak D match, TRBD1 (5 bases). Germline V gene data show CDR1 as MDHEN and CDR2 as SYDVKM. This CDR3 has 15 amino acids. V was cut by 5 bases and J by 7 bases, with 15 bases left in between. Here the CDR3 reads CASSPLDRRNSPLHF. CDR3 DNA: TGTGCCAGCAGTCCTCTTGACAGACGAAATTCACCCCTCCACTTT.

This clonotype was counted at least ten times. The chain couples TRBV20-1 to TRBJ2-7; TRBD2 aligns across 12 bases. The V and J ends lost 5 bases and 7 bases, in that order; junction bases with no gene match: 9. Germline V gives CDR1 DFQATT, CDR2 SNEGSKA (reference sequence). This CDR3 region has 14 residues. The CDR3 DNA reads as TGCAGTGCTCTCCGACTAGCGGGAGTGGGAGAGCAGTACTTC. It codes for CSALRLAGVGEQYF.